The next 13 T cell receptor beta chains were all read from a single sample in a study of T cells after yellow fever vaccination. TCRdb ran MiXCR on the 5' RACE reads and lists one entry per CDR3 protein. The sample carries some 390,000 distinct CDR3 sequences, roughly 20% recorded once. This sample comprised PBMCs, obtained before the yellow fever booster vaccination. The source is a man aged 18 to 35 who received the YFV17D yellow fever vaccine.

The V call is TRBV28, the J call TRBJ2-1, with D tentatively TRBD2 (6 bases). The CDR3 consists of 18 residues. In germline, CDR1 is MDHEN, CDR2 SYDVKM. V lost 7 bases and J lost 0, with 22 bases in between. CDR3 protein: CASTSGGAGLLSYNEQFF. The CDR3 DNA sequence: TGTGCCAGCACCTCGGGCGGGGCAGGCTTACTCTCCTACAATGAGCAGTTCTTC.

This chain uses TRBV6-2 or TRBV6-3 with TRBJ2-3, with a weak D call TRBD1 (6 bases). The germline CDR1 and CDR2 sequences are MNHEY and SVGEGT. The CDR3 runs to 13 residues. Between the trimmed V and J ends, which lost 2 bases and 4 bases, there was a span of 7 bases. CDR3 in amino acids: CASSYGGSDTQYF. The DNA for the CDR3 is TGTGCCAGCAGTTACGGGGGCTCAGATACGCAGTATTTT.

This clonotype occurred a few times. This rearrangement joins TRBV6-5 to TRBJ2-1; D ambiguous. The CDR3 runs 13 residues. Germline-derived CDR1 and CDR2 are MNHEY and SVGAGI. V shed 2 bases and J shed 3 bases, with 5 bases lying between them. CDR3 DNA: TGTGCCAGCAGTTACGGGGTCTACAATGAGCAGTTCTTC. It yields the protein CASSYGVYNEQFF.

This clonotype was counted a few times. The chain has TRBV6-2 or TRBV6-3 and TRBJ2-3, with D perhaps given as TRBD1 or TRBD2 (5 bases each). Per the germline V gene, CDR1 is MNHEY and CDR2 is SVGEGT. This CDR3 has 13 amino acids. Trimming cost V 6 bases and J 10 bases, with 17 bases left between them. The CDR3 bases are TGTGCCAGCAGAGCGGATGCGGCCAGGGCGCAGTATTTT. Protein product: CASRADAARAQYF.

The chain carries TRBV7-9 and TRBJ2-1, with 7 bases matching TRBD1. There are 15 residues in the CDR3. CDR1 and CDR2 from the germline V gene are SEHNR and FQNEAQ (reference sequence). The J segment lost 4 bases and the V segment lost 3 bases, leaving 6 bases of the junction unmatched. The chain's CDR3 is CASSLTGIMYNEQFF. CDR3 sequence (DNA): TGTGCCAGCAGCTTGACAGGGATAATGTACAATGAGCAGTTCTTC.

This clonotype was found a few times. DNA of the CDR3: TGTGCCATCAGTCCTGGCCCCGGACAGGAGATCCTGAGTGGGGTGGATGAGCAGTTCTTC. As protein: CAISPGPGQEILSGVDEQFF. This rearrangement joins TRBV10-3 to TRBJ2-1; 7 positions match TRBD1. Germline CDR1 and CDR2: ENHRY and SYGVKD. The junction had 27 bases not matched to a gene; V was cut back by 5 bases and J by 8 bases. The CDR3 has 20 amino acids.

The chain employs TRBV5-5 and TRBJ2-3, with D possibly matching TRBD2 (6 bases). The V end lost 1 base, the J end lost 5 bases, and 17 bases lay between the germline ends. The CDR3 has 16 residues. Per germline, CDR1 SGHKS and CDR2 YYEKEE (reference sequence). CDR3 nucleotide sequence: TGTGCCAGCAGCTTGACGGCAGTGGGACTTGGAGATACGCAGTATTTT. Translated, it gives CASSLTAVGLGDTQYF.

This chain joins TRBV6-2 or TRBV6-3 and TRBJ2-1; D is unclear. CDR1 is MNHEY and CDR2 is SVGEGT in the germline V gene. V was shortened by 5 bases and J by 8 bases, with 10 bases between the two germline ends. The CDR3 extends over 12 amino acids. The CDR3 region is CASSEALYEQFF. The CDR3 DNA reads as TGTGCCAGCAGTGAGGCACTGTATGAGCAGTTCTTC.

The table lists this clonotype with a few counts. The J gene is TRBJ2-7, the V gene TRBV5-1; D remains ambiguous. This CDR3 comprises 15 residues. V was cut by 4 bases and J by 5 bases, with 19 bases left in between. Germline V lookup: CDR1 SGHRS, CDR2 YFSETQ. The CDR3 region is CASSPYRTTTHEQYF. The CDR3 region has the DNA TGCGCCAGCAGCCCCTATAGGACCACCACCCACGAGCAGTACTTC.

This clonotype appeared a few times. The genes are TRBV4-3 and TRBJ2-1; 11 positions agree with TRBD1. The trim removed 4 bases at V and 6 bases at J, leaving 11 bases unmatched. The length of the CDR3 is 17 residues. Germline V lookup: CDR1 LGHNA, CDR2 YSLEER. The CDR3 sequence: CASSLHYRDRGVNEQFF. The CDR3 DNA sequence: TGCGCCAGCAGCCTTCACTACCGGGACAGGGGGGTCAATGAGCAGTTCTTC.

A few counts support this clonotype. This rearrangement joins TRBV9 to TRBJ2-1, with TRBD2 identical over 8 bases. Germline CDR1 is SGDLS and CDR2 is YYNGEE. The CDR3 spans 15 residues. V lost 6 bases, J lost 1 base, and 6 bases stayed unmatched. CDR3 amino acids: CASTTGGLSYNEQFF. The DNA of the CDR3 is TGTGCCAGCACCACGGGGGGGTTATCCTACAATGAGCAGTTCTTC.

This clonotype came up a few times. CDR3 sequence: CASSVLTSVRGAEAFF. CDR3 DNA: TGTGCCAGCAGCGTTCTTACGTCCGTTAGAGGAGCTGAAGCTTTCTTT. The rearrangement joins TRBV7-2 to TRBJ1-1; D remains unclear. CDR1 is SGHTA, CDR2 FQGNSA, per germline. This CDR3 is 16 amino acids long. The V and J ends lost 5 bases and 6 bases respectively, with 22 bases between them. Combining the CDR3 with reference TRBV7-2 and TRBJ1-1 gives the whole variable domain GAGVSQSPSNKVTEKGKDVELRCDPISGHTALYWYRQSLGQGLEFLIYFQGNSAPDKSGLPSDRFSAERTGGSVSTLTIQRTQQEDSAVYLCASSVLTSVRGAEAFFGQGTRLTVV.

This clonotype was found a few times. This chain joins TRBV9 and TRBJ2-3; D uncertain. This CDR3 has 13 residues. V shed 2 bases and J shed 4 bases, with 8 bases lying between them. Germline V gives CDR1 SGDLS, CDR2 YYNGEE. The CDR3 DNA is TGTGCCAGCAGCGTCTCTCCGCCAGATACGCAGTATTTT. It translates to CASSVSPPDTQYF.